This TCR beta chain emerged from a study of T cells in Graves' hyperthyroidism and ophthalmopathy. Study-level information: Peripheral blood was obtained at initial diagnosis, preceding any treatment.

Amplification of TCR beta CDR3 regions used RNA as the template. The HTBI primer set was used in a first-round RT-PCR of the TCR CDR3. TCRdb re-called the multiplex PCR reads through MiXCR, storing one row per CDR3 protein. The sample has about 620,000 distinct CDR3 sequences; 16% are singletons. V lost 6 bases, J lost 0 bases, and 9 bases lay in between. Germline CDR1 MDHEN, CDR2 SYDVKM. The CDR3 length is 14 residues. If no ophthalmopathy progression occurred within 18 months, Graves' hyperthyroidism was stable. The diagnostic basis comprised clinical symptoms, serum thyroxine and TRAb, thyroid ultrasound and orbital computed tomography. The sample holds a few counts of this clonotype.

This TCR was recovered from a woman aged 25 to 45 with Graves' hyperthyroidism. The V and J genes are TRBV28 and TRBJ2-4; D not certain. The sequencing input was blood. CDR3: CASSRSLAKNIQYF. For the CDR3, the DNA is TGTGCCAGCAGCCGGTCGTTAGCCAAAAACATTCAGTACTTC.